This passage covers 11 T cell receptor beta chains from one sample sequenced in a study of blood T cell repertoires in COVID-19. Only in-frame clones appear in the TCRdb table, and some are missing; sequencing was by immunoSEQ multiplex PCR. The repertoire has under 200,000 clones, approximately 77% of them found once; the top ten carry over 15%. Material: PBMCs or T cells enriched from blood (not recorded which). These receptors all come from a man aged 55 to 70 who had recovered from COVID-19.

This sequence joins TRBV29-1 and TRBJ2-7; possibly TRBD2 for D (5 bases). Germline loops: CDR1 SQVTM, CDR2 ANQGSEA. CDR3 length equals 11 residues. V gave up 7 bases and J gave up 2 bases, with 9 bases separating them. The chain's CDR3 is CSAVGTYEQYF. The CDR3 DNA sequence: TGCAGCGCCGTCGGGACCTACGAGCAGTACTTC.

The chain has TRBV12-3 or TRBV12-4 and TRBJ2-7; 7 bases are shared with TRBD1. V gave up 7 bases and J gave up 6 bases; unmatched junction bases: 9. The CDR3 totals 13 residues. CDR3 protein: CASTRGGSFEQYF. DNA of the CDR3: TGTGCCAGCACCAGAGGGGGCAGCTTCGAGCAGTACTTC.

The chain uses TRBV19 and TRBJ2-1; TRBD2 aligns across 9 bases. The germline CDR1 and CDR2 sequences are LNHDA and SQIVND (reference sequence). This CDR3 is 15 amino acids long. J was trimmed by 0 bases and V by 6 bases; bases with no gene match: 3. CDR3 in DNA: TGTGCCAGTAGCCTTAGCGGGGGCTCCTACAATGAGCAGTTCTTC. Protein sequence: CASSLSGGSYNEQFF.

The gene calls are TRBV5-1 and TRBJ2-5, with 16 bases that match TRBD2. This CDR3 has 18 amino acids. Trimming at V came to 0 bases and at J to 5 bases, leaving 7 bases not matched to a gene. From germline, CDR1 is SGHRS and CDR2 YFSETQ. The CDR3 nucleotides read TGCGCCAGCAGCTTGGAACCGGGACTAGCGGGAGGGCGGGAGACCCAGTACTTC. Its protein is CASSLEPGLAGGRETQYF.

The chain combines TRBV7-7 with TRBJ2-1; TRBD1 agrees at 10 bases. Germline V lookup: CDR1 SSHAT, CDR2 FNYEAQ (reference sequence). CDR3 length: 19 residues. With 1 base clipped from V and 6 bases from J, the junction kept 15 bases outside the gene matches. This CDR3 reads CASSLGGRPGQGTSNEQFF. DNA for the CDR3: TGTGCCAGCAGCTTAGGGGGACGTCCGGGACAGGGGACGTCCAATGAGCAGTTCTTC.

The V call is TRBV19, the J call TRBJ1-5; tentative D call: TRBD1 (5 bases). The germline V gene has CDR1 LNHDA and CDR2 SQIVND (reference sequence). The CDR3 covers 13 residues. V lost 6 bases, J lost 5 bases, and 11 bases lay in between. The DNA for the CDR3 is TGTGCCAGTAGCAAGGGGCGCGATCAGCCCCAGCATTTT. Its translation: CASSKGRDQPQHF. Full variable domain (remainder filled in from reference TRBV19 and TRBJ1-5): DGGITQSPKYLFRKEGQNVTLSCEQNLNHDAMYWYRQDPGQGLRLIYYSQIVNDFQKGDIAEGYSVSREKKESFPLTVTSAQKNPTAFYLCASSKGRDQPQHFGDGTRLSIL.

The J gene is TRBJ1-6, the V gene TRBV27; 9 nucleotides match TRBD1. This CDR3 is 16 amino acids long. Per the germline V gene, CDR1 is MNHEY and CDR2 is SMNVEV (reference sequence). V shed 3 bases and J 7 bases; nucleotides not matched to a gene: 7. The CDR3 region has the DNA TGTGCCAGCAGTTTTGCCCAGGGACAGGGAAATTCACCCCTCCACTTT. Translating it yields CASSFAQGQGNSPLHF.

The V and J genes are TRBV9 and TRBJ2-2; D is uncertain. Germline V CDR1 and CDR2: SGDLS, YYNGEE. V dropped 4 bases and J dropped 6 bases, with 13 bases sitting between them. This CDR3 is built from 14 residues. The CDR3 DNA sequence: TGTGCCAGCAGCCCGGTGCTCTTCCCCGGGGAGCTGTTTTTT. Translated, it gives CASSPVLFPGELFF.

Here the CDR3 DNA reads TGTGCCAGCACCCGGGACTACGAGCAGTACTTC. Translating gives CASTRDYEQYF. The V and J genes are TRBV2 and TRBJ2-7, with D perhaps matching TRBD2 (5 bases). The V and J ends lost 7 bases and 3 bases respectively, with 7 bases between them. The length of the CDR3 is 11 residues. Germline values: CDR1 SNHLY, CDR2 FYNNEI.

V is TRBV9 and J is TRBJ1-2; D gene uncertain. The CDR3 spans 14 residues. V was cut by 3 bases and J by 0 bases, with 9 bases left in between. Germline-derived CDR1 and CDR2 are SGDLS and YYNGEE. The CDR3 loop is CASSAPGANYGYTF. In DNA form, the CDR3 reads TGTGCCAGCAGCGCTCCCGGGGCTAACTATGGCTACACCTTC.

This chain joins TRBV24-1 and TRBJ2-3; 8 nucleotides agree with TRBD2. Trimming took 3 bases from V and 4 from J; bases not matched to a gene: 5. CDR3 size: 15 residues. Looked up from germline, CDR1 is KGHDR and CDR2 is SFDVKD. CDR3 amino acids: CATSDTGGPSDTQYF. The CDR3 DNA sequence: TGTGCCACCAGTGATACGGGGGGGCCATCAGATACGCAGTATTTT.